The entry below gives a single T cell receptor (beta chain) sequence along with its context. Its antigen is not identified. The data are from a study of T cell repertoires in cytomegalovirus infection. General study results and limits: Across the ex vivo response, the dominant clonotypes were HLA-C-restricted CMV-specific TCR beta clonotypes.

The length of the CDR3 is 14 residues. CDR1 and CDR2 (germline): KGHDR, SFDVKD. The trim removed 7 bases at V and 8 bases at J, leaving 8 bases unmatched. TCRdb ran MiXCR on the reads and lists one entry per CDR3 protein. The data hold 86,000 or so distinct CDR3 sequences, with around 25% observed a single time. The sample here was CD8+ T cells from cultured PBMCs, taken from culture after CMV antigen stimulation. The chain carries TRBV24-1 and TRBJ2-1; 9 bases are shared with TRBD2. The receptor's source is a human donor in good health (CMV status not recorded). Some clones in this sample may be carry-over from other donors' samples. The chain's CDR3 is CATSMGGGVDEQFF. The CDR3 bases are TGTGCCACCAGCATGGGCGGGGGGGTTGATGAGCAGTTCTTC.